A single sample is the source of the 15 T cell receptor beta chains below, sequenced in a study of patients and donors after allogeneic stem cell transplantation. Via MiXCR, TCRdb re-called the RT-PCR reads, giving one row per CDR3 protein. The table lists more than 850,000 distinct CDR3 sequences, roughly 18% of them singletons. Material: blood, either unsorted or a sorted T cell fraction (not recorded which). All receptors derive from a human donor who was either an allogeneic HSCT recipient or a stem cell or donor lymphocyte infusion donor (not recorded which). It is not recorded whose cells these are; they may come from a transplant donor.

The genes are TRBV7-2 and TRBJ2-1, with 7 nucleotides matching TRBD1. There are 14 residues in the CDR3. Losses at the gene ends were 2 bases for V and 12 bases for J; bases not matched to a gene: 10. The germline V gene encodes CDR1 SGHTA and CDR2 FQGNSA. CDR3 DNA: TGTGCCAGCAGCTTAATACAGGGGAACTCAGGGCAGTTCTTC. This translates into CASSLIQGNSGQFF.

The chain is built from TRBV7-3 and TRBJ2-7; 9 bases align to TRBD2. From germline, CDR1 is SGHTA and CDR2 FQGTGA. The V and J ends lost 4 bases and 5 bases, in that order; junction bases with no gene match: 6. This CDR3 spans 14 amino acids. Written as DNA, the CDR3 is TGTGCCAGCAGCTATAGCGGGAGAAGAGACGAGCAGTACTTC. Protein: CASSYSGRRDEQYF. Combining the CDR3 with reference TRBV7-3 and TRBJ2-7 gives the whole variable domain GAGVSQTPSNKVTEKGKYVELRCDPISGHTALYWYRQSLGQGPEFLIYFQGTGAADDSGLPNDRFFAVRPEGSVSTLKIQRTERGDSAVYLCASSYSGRRDEQYFGPGTRLTVT.

In this sample, this clonotype turned up many times. The V call is TRBV24-1, the J call TRBJ2-1; 8 nucleotides align to TRBD1. The germline CDR1 and CDR2 sequences are KGHDR and SFDVKD. With V trimmed by 3 bases and J by 7 bases, 7 bases remained unmatched. The CDR3 totals 15 residues. CDR3 DNA: TGTGCCACCAGTGATACAAGAACAGGGGGGAATGAGCAGTTCTTC. This sequence encodes CATSDTRTGGNEQFF.

This clonotype was found a few times. J is TRBJ2-6 and V is TRBV12-3 or TRBV12-4; 7 bases are shared with TRBD1. J was trimmed by 1 base and V by 3 bases; bases with no gene match: 0. The CDR3 is 15 amino acids. In DNA form, the CDR3 reads TGTGCCAGCAGTTTCAGGGGGTCTGGGGCCAACGTCCTGACTTTC. Protein product: CASSFRGSGANVLTF.

V is TRBV27 and J is TRBJ2-1, with D tentatively TRBD2 (6 bases). CDR1 and CDR2 (germline): MNHEY, SMNVEV (reference sequence). V shed 2 bases and J shed 2 bases, with 13 bases lying between them. The CDR3 is 16 amino acids. The CDR3 sequence is CASSLMGGLAYNEQFF. CDR3 bases: TGTGCCAGCAGTTTAATGGGGGGACTTGCCTACAATGAGCAGTTCTTC.

The genes are TRBV7-6 and TRBJ2-3, with D perhaps matching TRBD1 (5 bases). In germline, CDR1 is SGHVS, CDR2 FNYEAQ. The CDR3 is 17 residues long. Trimming removed 5 bases from V and 0 bases from J, with 18 bases in between. CDR3 in DNA: TGTGCCAGCAGCCTCAGAATCGACAGATTTAGCACAGATACGCAGTATTTT. As protein: CASSLRIDRFSTDTQYF.

This rearrangement joins TRBV20-1 to TRBJ2-3; D remains unclear. Germline CDR1 and CDR2: DFQATT and SNEGSKA (reference sequence). The CDR3 contains 11 residues. Between the trimmed V and J ends, which lost 6 bases and 5 bases, there was a span of 9 bases. The CDR3: CSAPVVDTQYF. The DNA of the CDR3 is TGCAGTGCCCCGGTGGTAGATACGCAGTATTTT.

This chain uses TRBV15 with TRBJ1-5; TRBD1 matches 11 bases. This CDR3 has 18 residues. After removal of 4 bases from V and 2 bases from J, the junction contained 10 bases not matched to a gene. Germline loops: CDR1 LNHNV, CDR2 YYDKDF (reference sequence). DNA of the CDR3: TGTGCCACCAGCACTTCGGACAGGGGGCTGGCAGGCAATCAGCCCCAGCATTTT. Translation gives CATSTSDRGLAGNQPQHF.

The gene calls are TRBV15 and TRBJ2-5, with 12 bases aligning to TRBD2. Germline V gene lookup returns CDR1 LNHNV and CDR2 YYDKDF (reference sequence). Trimming took 1 base from V and 2 from J; bases not matched to a gene: 2. The length of the CDR3 is 16 residues. For the CDR3, the DNA is TGTGCCACCAGCAGAGTCCTAGCGGGAGGGCAAGAGACCCAGTACTTC. This gives the protein CATSRVLAGGQETQYF. The whole variable domain, filled in from reference TRBV15 and TRBJ2-5, reads DAMVIQNPRYQVTQFGKPVTLSCSQTLNHNVMYWYQQKSSQAPKLLFHYYDKDFNNEADTPDNFQSRRPNTSFCFLDIRSPGLGDTAMYLCATSRVLAGGQETQYFGPGTRLLVL.

This clonotype has just a few counts. This chain uses TRBV27 with TRBJ2-7, with 7 bases matching TRBD2. This CDR3 contains 13 residues. The junction had 4 bases not matched to a gene; V was cut back by 6 bases and J by 2 bases. From germline, CDR1 is MNHEY and CDR2 SMNVEV (reference sequence). Written as DNA, the CDR3 is TGTGCCAGCAGCGGGAGGTTACCCTACGAGCAGTACTTC. Translated: CASSGRLPYEQYF.

The chain uses TRBV11-3 and TRBJ2-3; D possibly corresponds to TRBD2 (6 bases). The germline V gene encodes CDR1 SGHNT and CDR2 YENEEA. The CDR3 covers 15 residues. The ends were cut back, 1 base at V and 2 bases at J, with 10 bases in the middle. CDR3 coding DNA: TGTGCCAGCAGCTTAGGGACTACGATCACAGATACGCAGTATTTT. Its protein product is CASSLGTTITDTQYF.

The rearrangement joins TRBV28 to TRBJ2-7; 10 nucleotides align to TRBD2. The CDR3 extends over 14 amino acids. The V and J ends lost 8 bases and 6 bases, in that order; junction bases with no gene match: 10. Germline V gene data show CDR1 as MDHEN and CDR2 as SYDVKM. The CDR3 loop is CASALLAGDLEQYF. CDR3 DNA sequence: TGTGCCAGCGCCCTGCTAGCGGGAGATCTCGAGCAGTACTTC.

This clonotype turned up a few times. The gene calls are TRBV7-9 and TRBJ2-7, with 11 bases fitting TRBD1. The CDR3 runs 16 residues. Looked up from germline, CDR1 is SEHNR and CDR2 is FQNEAQ (reference sequence). The trim removed 3 bases at V and 4 bases at J, leaving 8 bases unmatched. CDR3 in DNA: TGTGCCAGCAGCTTGGGAGGGACAGGGGGAAAGTACGAGCAGTACTTC. This gives the protein CASSLGGTGGKYEQYF. The whole variable domain, remainder taken from reference TRBV7-9 and TRBJ2-7, is DTGVSQNPRHKITKRGQNVTFRCDPISEHNRLYWYRQTLGQGPEFLTYFQNEAQLEKSRLLSDRFSAERPKGSFSTLEIQRTEQGDSAMYLCASSLGGTGGKYEQYFGPGTRLTVT.

This clonotype was picked up many times. This chain uses TRBV12-3 or TRBV12-4 with TRBJ2-3, with D unclear. The CDR3 is 13 residues long. V was pared by 7 bases and J by 2 bases, with 10 bases between. The CDR3 bases are TGTGCCAGCACCCCGACTGACACAGATACGCAGTATTTT. Its translation is CASTPTDTDTQYF.

This clonotype was detected a few times. The CDR3 protein is CASSQDSQGQGTIALHF. Written as DNA, the CDR3 is TGTGCCAGCAGCCAAGATTCTCAGGGACAGGGAACTATAGCCCTCCACTTT. The chain is built from TRBV4-2 and TRBJ1-6, with 9 nucleotides matching TRBD1. Germline V gene data show CDR1 as LGHNA and CDR2 as YNFKEQ. This CDR3 spans 17 amino acids. V lost 0 bases, J lost 14 bases, and 14 bases stayed unmatched.